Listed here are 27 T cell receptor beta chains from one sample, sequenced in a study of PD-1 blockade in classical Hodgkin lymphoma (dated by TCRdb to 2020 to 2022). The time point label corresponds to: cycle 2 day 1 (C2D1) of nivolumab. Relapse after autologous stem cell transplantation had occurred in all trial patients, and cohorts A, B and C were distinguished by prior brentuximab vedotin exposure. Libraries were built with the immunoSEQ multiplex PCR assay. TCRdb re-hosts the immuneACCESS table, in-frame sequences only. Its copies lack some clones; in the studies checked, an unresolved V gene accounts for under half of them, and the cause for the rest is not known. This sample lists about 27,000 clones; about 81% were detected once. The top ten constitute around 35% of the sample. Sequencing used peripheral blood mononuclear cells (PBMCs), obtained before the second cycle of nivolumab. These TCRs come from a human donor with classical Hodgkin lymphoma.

The CDR3 loop is CASSAGTGNSPLHF. The CDR3 nucleotides read TGCGCCAGCAGCGCCGGGACAGGGAATTCACCCCTCCACTTT. This chain connects TRBV5-1 to TRBJ1-6, with TRBD1 matching 9 bases. The CDR3 totals 14 residues. Germline CDR1 SGHRS, CDR2 YFSETQ. Trimming removed 4 bases from V and 7 bases from J; junction bases left unmatched: 3. The whole variable domain, filled in from reference TRBV5-1 and TRBJ1-6, reads KAGVTQTPRYLIKTRGQQVTLSCSPISGHRSVSWYQQTPGQGLQFLFEYFSETQRNKGNFPGRFSGRQFSNSRSEMNVSTLELGDSALYLCASSAGTGNSPLHFGNGTRLTVT.

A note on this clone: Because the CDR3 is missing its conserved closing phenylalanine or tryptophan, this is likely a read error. CDR3 loop: CSASPGGEQYL. For the CDR3, the DNA is TGCAGTGCTAGTCCCGGAGGCGAGCAGTACCTC. The chain couples TRBV20-1 to TRBJ2-7, with D perhaps TRBD2 (5 bases). The CDR3 consists of 11 residues. The germline V and J ends were trimmed by 3 bases and 6 bases, with 9 bases remaining between them. CDR1 and CDR2 (germline): DFQATT, SNEGSKA (reference sequence).

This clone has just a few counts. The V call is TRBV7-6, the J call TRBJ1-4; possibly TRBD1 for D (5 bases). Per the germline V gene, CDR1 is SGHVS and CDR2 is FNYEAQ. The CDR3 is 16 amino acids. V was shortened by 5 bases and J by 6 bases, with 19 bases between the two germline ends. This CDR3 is CASSPGGLHAYEKLFF. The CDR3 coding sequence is TGTGCCAGCAGCCCGGGGGGACTACACGCTTATGAAAAACTGTTTTTT.

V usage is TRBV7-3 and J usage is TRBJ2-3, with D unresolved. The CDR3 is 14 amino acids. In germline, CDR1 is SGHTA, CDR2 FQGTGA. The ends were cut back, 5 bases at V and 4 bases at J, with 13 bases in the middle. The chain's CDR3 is CASSQGLVPDTQYF. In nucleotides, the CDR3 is TGTGCCAGCAGCCAAGGCCTAGTCCCAGATACGCAGTATTTT.

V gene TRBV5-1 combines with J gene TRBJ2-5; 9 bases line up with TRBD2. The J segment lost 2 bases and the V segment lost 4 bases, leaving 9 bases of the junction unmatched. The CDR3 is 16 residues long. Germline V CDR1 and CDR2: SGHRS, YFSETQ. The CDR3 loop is CASSPRLAVLQETQYF. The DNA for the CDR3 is TGCGCCAGCAGCCCCAGACTAGCGGTGCTACAAGAGACCCAGTACTTC.

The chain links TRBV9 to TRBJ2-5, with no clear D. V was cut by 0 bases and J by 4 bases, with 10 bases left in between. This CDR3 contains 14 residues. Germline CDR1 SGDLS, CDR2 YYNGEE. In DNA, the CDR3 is TGTGCCAGCAGCGTAGCCAGGTTTCCAGAGACCCAGTACTTC. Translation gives CASSVARFPETQYF.

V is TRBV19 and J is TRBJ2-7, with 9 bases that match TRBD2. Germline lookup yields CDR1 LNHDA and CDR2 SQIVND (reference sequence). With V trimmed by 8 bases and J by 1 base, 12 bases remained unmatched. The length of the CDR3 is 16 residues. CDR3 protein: CASGFAGGLGSYEQYF. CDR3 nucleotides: TGTGCCAGTGGGTTCGCGGGGGGGCTGGGATCCTACGAGCAGTACTTC.

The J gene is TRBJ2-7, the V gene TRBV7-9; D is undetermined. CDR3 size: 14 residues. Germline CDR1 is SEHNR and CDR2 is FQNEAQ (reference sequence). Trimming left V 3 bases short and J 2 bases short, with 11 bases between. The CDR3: CASSFPTHTYEQYF. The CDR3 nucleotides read TGTGCCAGCAGCTTCCCGACACATACCTACGAGCAGTACTTC.

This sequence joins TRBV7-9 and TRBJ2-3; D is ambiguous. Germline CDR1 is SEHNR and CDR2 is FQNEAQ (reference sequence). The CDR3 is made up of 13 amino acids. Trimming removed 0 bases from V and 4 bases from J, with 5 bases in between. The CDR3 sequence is CASSLASSDTQYF. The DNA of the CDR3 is TGTGCCAGCAGCTTAGCGTCTTCAGATACGCAGTATTTT.

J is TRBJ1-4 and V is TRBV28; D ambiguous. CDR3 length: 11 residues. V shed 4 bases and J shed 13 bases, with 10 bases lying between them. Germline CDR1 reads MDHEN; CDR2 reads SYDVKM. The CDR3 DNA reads TGTGCCAGCAGTTCTCCGTCCGGACTGTTTTTT. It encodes CASSSPSGLFF. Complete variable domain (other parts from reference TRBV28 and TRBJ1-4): DVKVTQSSRYLVKRTGEKVFLECVQDMDHENMFWYRQDPGLGLRLIYFSYDVKMKEKGDIPEGYSVSREKKERFSLILESASTNQTSMYLCASSSPSGLFFGSGTQLSVL.

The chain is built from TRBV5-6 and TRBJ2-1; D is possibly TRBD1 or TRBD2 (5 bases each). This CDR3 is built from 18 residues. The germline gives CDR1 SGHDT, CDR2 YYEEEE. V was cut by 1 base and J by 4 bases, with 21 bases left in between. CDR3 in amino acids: CASSLRIPRGAEYNEQFF. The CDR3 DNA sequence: TGTGCCAGCAGCTTGCGCATCCCGAGAGGGGCGGAATACAATGAGCAGTTCTTC.

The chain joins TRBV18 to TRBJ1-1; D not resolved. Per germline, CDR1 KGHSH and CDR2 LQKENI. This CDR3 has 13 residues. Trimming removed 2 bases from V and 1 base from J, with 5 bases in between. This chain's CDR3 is CASSPAENTEAFF. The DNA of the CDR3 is TGTGCCAGCTCACCAGCAGAGAACACTGAAGCTTTCTTT.

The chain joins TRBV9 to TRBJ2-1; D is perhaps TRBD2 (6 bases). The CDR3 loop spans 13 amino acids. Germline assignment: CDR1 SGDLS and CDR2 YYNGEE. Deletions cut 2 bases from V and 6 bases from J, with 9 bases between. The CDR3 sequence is CASSVGGSNEQFF. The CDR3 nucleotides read TGTGCCAGCAGCGTGGGGGGAAGCAATGAGCAGTTCTTC.

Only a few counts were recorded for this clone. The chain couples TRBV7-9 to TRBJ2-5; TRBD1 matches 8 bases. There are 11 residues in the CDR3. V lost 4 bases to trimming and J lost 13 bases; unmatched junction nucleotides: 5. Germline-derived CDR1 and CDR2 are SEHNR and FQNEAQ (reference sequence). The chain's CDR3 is CASSYQGALYF. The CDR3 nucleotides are TGTGCCAGCAGCTACCAGGGGGCTTTGTACTTC.

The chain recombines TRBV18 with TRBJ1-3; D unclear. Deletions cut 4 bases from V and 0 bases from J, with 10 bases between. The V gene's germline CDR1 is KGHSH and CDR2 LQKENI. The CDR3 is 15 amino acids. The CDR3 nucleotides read TGTGCCAGCTCACAGGGCTCCAGCTCTGGAAACACCATATATTTT. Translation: CASSQGSSSGNTIYF. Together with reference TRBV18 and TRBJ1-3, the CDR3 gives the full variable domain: NAGVMQNPRHLVRRRGQEARLRCSPMKGHSHVYWYRQLPEEGLKFMVYLQKENIIDESGMPKERFSAEFPKEGPSILRIQQVVRGDSAAYFCASSQGSSSGNTIYFGEGSWLTVV.

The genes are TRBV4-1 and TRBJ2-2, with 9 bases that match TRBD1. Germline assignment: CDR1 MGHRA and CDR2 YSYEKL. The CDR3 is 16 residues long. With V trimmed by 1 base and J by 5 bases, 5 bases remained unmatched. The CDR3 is CASSQAADRGTGELFF. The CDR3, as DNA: TGCGCCAGCAGCCAAGCCGCGGACAGGGGTACCGGGGAGCTGTTTTTT.

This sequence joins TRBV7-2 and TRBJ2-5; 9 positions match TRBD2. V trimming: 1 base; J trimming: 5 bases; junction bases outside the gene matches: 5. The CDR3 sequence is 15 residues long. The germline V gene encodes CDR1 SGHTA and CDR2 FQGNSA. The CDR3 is CASSLVVSGGETQYF. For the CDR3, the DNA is TGTGCCAGCAGCTTAGTAGTTAGCGGGGGTGAGACCCAGTACTTC. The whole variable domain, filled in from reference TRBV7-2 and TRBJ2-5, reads GAGVSQSPSNKVTEKGKDVELRCDPISGHTALYWYRQSLGQGLEFLIYFQGNSAPDKSGLPSDRFSAERTGGSVSTLTIQRTQQEDSAVYLCASSLVVSGGETQYFGPGTRLLVL.

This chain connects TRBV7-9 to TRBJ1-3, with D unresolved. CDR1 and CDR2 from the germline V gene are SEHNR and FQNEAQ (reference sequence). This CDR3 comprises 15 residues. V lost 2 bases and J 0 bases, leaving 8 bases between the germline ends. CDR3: CASSLQAGSGNTIYF. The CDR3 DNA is TGTGCCAGCAGCTTACAGGCGGGCTCTGGAAACACCATATATTTT.

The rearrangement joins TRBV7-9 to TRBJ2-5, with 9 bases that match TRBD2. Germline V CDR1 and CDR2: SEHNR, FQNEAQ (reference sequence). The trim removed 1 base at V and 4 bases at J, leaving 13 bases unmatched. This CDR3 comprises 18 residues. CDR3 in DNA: TGTGCCAGCAGCTTAGGCGCGGGGGGGGCGGGGTACGGAGAGACCCAGTACTTC. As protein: CASSLGAGGAGYGETQYF.

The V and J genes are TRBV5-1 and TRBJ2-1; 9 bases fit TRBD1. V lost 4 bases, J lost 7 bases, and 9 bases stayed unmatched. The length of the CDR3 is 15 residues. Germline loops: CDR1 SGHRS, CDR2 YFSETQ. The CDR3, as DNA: TGCGCCAGCAGCCTCGGGACAGGGCGGGGGAATGAGCAGTTCTTC. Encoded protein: CASSLGTGRGNEQFF.

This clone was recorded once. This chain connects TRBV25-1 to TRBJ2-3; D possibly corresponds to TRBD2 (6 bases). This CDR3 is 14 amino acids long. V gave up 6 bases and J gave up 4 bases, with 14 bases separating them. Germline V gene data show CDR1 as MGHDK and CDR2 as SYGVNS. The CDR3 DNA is TGTGCCAGCAGCCCGGAGGGGAACTCAGATACGCAGTATTTT. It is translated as CASSPEGNSDTQYF.

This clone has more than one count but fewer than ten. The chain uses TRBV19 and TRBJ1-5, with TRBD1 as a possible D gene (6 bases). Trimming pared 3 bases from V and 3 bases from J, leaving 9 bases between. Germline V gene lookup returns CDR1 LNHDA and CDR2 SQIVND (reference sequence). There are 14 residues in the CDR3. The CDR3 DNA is TGTGCCAGTAGTATCACAGGGAACAATCAGCCCCAGCATTTT. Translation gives CASSITGNNQPQHF.

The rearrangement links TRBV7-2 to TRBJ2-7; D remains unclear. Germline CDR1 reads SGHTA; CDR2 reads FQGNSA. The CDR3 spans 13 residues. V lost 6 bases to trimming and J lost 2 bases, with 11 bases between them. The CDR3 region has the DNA TGTGCCAGCAGTCCCGTCTGGACCTACGAGCAGTACTTC. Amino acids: CASSPVWTYEQYF.

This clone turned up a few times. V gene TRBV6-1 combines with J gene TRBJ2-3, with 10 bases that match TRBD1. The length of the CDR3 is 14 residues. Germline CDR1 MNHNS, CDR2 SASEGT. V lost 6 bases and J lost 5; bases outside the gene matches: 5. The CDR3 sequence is CASRMTGGRDTQYF. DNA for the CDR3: TGTGCCAGCAGGATGACAGGGGGCAGAGATACGCAGTATTTT.

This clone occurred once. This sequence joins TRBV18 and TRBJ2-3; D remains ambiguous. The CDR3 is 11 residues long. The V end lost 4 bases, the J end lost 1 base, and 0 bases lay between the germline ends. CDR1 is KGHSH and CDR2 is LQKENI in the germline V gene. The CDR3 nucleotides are TGTGCCAGCTCACGCACAGATACGCAGTATTTT. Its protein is CASSRTDTQYF.

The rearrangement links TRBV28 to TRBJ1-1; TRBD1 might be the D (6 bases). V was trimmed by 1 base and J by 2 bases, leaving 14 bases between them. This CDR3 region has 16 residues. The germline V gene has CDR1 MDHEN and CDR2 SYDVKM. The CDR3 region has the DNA TGTGCCAGCAGTTTATTCGCTTGGGGGCCTAACACTGAAGCTTTCTTT. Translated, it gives CASSLFAWGPNTEAFF. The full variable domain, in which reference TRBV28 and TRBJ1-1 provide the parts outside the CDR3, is DVKVTQSSRYLVKRTGEKVFLECVQDMDHENMFWYRQDPGLGLRLIYFSYDVKMKEKGDIPEGYSVSREKKERFSLILESASTNQTSMYLCASSLFAWGPNTEAFFGQGTRLTVV.

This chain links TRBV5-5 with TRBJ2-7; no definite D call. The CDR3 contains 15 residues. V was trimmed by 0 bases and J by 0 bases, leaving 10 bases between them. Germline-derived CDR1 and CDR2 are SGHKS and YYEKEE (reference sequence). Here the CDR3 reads CASSLVGHLSYEQYF. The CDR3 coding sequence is TGTGCCAGCAGCTTGGTTGGTCACCTCTCCTACGAGCAGTACTTC. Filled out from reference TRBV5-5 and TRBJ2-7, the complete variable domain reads DAGVTQSPTHLIKTRGQQVTLRCSPISGHKSVSWYQQVLGQGPQFIFQYYEKEERGRGNFPDRFSARQFPNYSSELNVNALLLGDSALYLCASSLVGHLSYEQYFGPGTRLTVT.